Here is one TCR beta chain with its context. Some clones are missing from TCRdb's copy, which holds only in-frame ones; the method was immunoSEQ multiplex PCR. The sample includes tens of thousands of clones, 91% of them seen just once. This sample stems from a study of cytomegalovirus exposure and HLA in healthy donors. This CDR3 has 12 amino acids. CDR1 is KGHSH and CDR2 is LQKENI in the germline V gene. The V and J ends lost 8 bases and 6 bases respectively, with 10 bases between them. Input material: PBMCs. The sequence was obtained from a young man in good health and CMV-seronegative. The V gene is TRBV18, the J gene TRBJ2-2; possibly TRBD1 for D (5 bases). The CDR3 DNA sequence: TGTGCCAGCGCGCAGGGATCCGGGGAGCTGTTTTTT. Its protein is CASAQGSGELFF.